One sample yielded the 10 T cell receptor beta chains listed below, sequenced in a study of T cells in Graves' hyperthyroidism and ophthalmopathy. What was amplified from RNA transcripts were TCR beta CDR3 regions. An initial round of RT-PCR targeting the TCR CDR3 relied on the HTBI primer set. TCRdb passed the multiplex PCR reads through MiXCR, listing each CDR3 protein once. The data contain 100,000 to 140,000 distinct CDR3 sequences, roughly 15% of them singletons. The sample taken for sequencing was blood. The source is a woman in her fifties or sixties with Graves' hyperthyroidism.

This clonotype was found many times. The rearrangement links TRBV2 to TRBJ1-2, with D tentatively TRBD1 (5 bases). V lost 11 bases and J lost 5, with 9 bases in between. The CDR3 runs 10 residues. CDR1 is SNHLY and CDR2 is FYNNEI in the germline V gene. The CDR3 region is CAGAWYGYTF. The CDR3 coding sequence is TGTGCCGGGGCCTGGTATGGCTACACCTTC.

This clonotype was counted ten times or more. The gene calls are TRBV29-1 and TRBJ2-1, with a weak D call TRBD2 (5 bases). The CDR3 is 14 amino acids. V was trimmed by 3 bases and J by 0 bases, leaving 9 bases between them. Germline V CDR1 and CDR2: SQVTM, ANQGSEA. The CDR3 nucleotides read TGCAGCGTTGACTATGGGAGCTCCTACAATGAGCAGTTCTTC. It encodes CSVDYGSSYNEQFF.

This clonotype was picked up many times. The CDR3 here is CASSTSPNRAYEQYF. As DNA, the CDR3 is TGTGCCAGCAGTACTAGTCCTAATCGGGCCTACGAGCAGTACTTC. The chain couples TRBV7-9 to TRBJ2-7; tentative D call: TRBD2 (5 bases). The germline V gene has CDR1 SEHNR and CDR2 FQNEAQ (reference sequence). The V and J ends lost 6 bases and 2 bases respectively, with 17 bases between them. The CDR3 is 15 amino acids.

This clonotype was observed many times. The chain has TRBV5-5 and TRBJ2-1; 15 bases are shared with TRBD2. This CDR3 contains 16 residues. CDR1 and CDR2 (germline): SGHKS, YYEKEE (reference sequence). V was clipped by 4 bases and J by 8 bases; unmatched bases: 7. DNA for the CDR3: TGTGCCAGCAGCCCGGGGACTAGCGGGAGGCGGGATGAGCAGTTCTTC. Encoded protein: CASSPGTSGRRDEQFF.

This clonotype was recorded many times. The chain couples TRBV3-1 to TRBJ1-1; TRBD1 matches at 11 bases. Germline V gene lookup returns CDR1 LGHDT and CDR2 YNNKEL (reference sequence). With V trimmed by 2 bases and J by 5 bases, 1 base remained unmatched. The length of the CDR3 is 14 residues. CDR3 sequence reads: CASSQWDRGTEAFF. For the CDR3, the DNA is TGTGCCAGCAGCCAATGGGACAGGGGGACTGAAGCTTTCTTT.

This clonotype was seen at least ten times. The chain has TRBV18 and TRBJ1-3; D is uncertain. Germline values: CDR1 KGHSH, CDR2 LQKENI. The CDR3 consists of 17 residues. Trimming cost V 2 bases and J 2 bases, with 16 bases left between them. The CDR3 is CASSPTPAGFTGNTIYF. In nucleotides, the CDR3 is TGTGCCAGCTCACCAACTCCGGCCGGATTCACTGGAAACACCATATATTTT.

This clonotype showed up many times. The rearrangement uses TRBV27 and TRBJ2-1; TRBD1 is a possible D gene (5 bases). This CDR3 has 13 residues. V lost 5 bases and J 6 bases, leaving 11 bases between the germline ends. CDR1 and CDR2 from the germline V gene are MNHEY and SMNVEV (reference sequence). The CDR3 nucleotides read TGTGCCAGCAGTCCGGACCAGGGCAATGAGCAGTTCTTC. This gives the protein CASSPDQGNEQFF.

This chain links TRBV2 with TRBJ2-3; 9 nucleotides match TRBD2. Germline-derived CDR1 and CDR2 are SNHLY and FYNNEI. With 0 bases clipped from V and 4 bases from J, the junction kept 26 bases outside the gene matches. This CDR3 has 23 residues. Here the CDR3 reads CASSEALEASGGRANPASDTQYF. CDR3 bases: TGTGCCAGCAGTGAAGCGCTCGAAGCCTCTGGCGGGAGGGCCAACCCGGCTTCAGATACGCAGTATTTT.

This clonotype was seen at least ten times. The chain carries TRBV28 and TRBJ2-1, with 8 bases matching TRBD2. Germline V lookup: CDR1 MDHEN, CDR2 SYDVKM. The CDR3 is 17 residues long. Unmatched junction bases numbered 14, after V lost 5 bases and J lost 5 bases. The CDR3 spells CASSGLGAGESNNEQFF. DNA for the CDR3: TGTGCCAGCAGTGGGTTGGGAGCGGGAGAAAGTAACAATGAGCAGTTCTTC.

J is TRBJ1-2 and V is TRBV9; 7 nucleotides agree with TRBD1. V was pared by 0 bases and J by 4 bases, with 9 bases of the junction left unmatched. This CDR3 contains 16 residues. The germline CDR1 and CDR2 sequences are SGDLS and YYNGEE. CDR3 sequence reads: CASSVATGTESYGYTF. For the CDR3, the DNA is TGTGCCAGCAGCGTAGCTACGGGGACAGAGAGCTATGGCTACACCTTC.